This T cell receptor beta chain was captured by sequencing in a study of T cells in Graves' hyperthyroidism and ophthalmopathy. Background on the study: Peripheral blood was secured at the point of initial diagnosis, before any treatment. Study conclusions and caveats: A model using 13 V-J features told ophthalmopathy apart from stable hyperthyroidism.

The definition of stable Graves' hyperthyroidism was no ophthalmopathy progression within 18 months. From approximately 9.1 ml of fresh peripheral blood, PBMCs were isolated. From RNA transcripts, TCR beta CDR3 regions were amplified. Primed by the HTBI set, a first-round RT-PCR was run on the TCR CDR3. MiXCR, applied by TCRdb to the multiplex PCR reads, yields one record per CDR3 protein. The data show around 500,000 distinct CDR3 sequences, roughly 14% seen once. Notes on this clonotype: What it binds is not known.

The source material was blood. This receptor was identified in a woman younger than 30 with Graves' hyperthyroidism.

The CDR3 protein is CASSDRDTPLTEAFF. The CDR3 coding sequence is TGTGCCAGCAGTGACCGGGACACCCCACTTACTGAAGCTTTCTTT. This chain links TRBV2 with TRBJ1-1, with D possibly TRBD1 on 6 matching bases. This CDR3 spans 15 amino acids. The germline CDR1 and CDR2 sequences are SNHLY and FYNNEI. The V and J ends lost 3 bases and 5 bases respectively, with 16 bases between them.